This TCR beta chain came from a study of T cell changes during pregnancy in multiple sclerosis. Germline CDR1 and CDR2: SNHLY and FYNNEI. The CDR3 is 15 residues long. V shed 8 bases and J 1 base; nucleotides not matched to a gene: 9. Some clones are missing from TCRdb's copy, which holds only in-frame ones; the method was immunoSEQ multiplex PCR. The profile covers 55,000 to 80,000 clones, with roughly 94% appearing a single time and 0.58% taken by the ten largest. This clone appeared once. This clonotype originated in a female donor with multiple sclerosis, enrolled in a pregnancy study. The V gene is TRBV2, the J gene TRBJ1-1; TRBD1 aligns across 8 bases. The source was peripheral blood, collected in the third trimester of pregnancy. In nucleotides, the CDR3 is TGTGCCAGCCGAGTAAGGACAGGGAGGAACACTGAAGCTTTCTTT. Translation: CASRVRTGRNTEAFF.